Listed below are T cell receptor beta chains from one sample, sequenced in a study of blood T cells in healthy people across ages. TCRdb redid the calling of the 5' RACE reads with MiXCR, one entry per CDR3 protein. This sample has approximately 800,000 distinct CDR3 sequences; under 40% occur once, and the top ten carry about an eighth. Sequencing used blood. These receptors came from a young man in good health. Each CDR3 is given with its conserved first and last residue. D genes are given only for firm matches.

d_gene	v_gene	len	CDR3aa
TRBD1	TRBV12-3/TRBV12-4	12	CASSAGGGGYTF
.	TRBV20-1	10	CSAPQGELFF
.	TRBV5-1	19	CASSLEGGRLRSGANVLTF
.	TRBV7-2	15	CASSLGELLTDTQYF
TRBD2	TRBV29-1	14	CSVAGVSSHNEQFF
.	TRBV7-9	11	CASLFGETQYF
.	TRBV11-2	15	CASSLGGVQQETQYF
TRBD1	TRBV4-3	15	CASSQSGTAGDTQYF
TRBD2	TRBV7-2	19	CASSLNGLAGGSSTDTQYF
.	TRBV7-9	16	CASSPLRGASTDTQYF
.	TRBV7-3	14	CASSPGGDRKTQYF
.	TRBV12-3/TRBV12-4	12	CASSEVGPEQFF
.	TRBV25-1	14	CASSYGTAVYGYTF
.	TRBV12-3/TRBV12-4	14	CASTVGGGIDTQYF
TRBD1	TRBV12-3/TRBV12-4	15	CASSQGDRSYNEQYF
.	TRBV14	16	CASSQDRVRLGETQYF
TRBD2	TRBV12-3/TRBV12-4	16	CASSRTSGGGTDTQYF
.	TRBV15	13	CATSRVSYNEQFF
TRBD1	TRBV7-9	18	CASSSKGFTGTGRDEQFF
.	TRBV18	14	CASSPGEAPDGYTF
.	TRBV6-2/TRBV6-3	11	CASSGGGVEYF
.	TRBV12-3/TRBV12-4	13	CASSFRDGYEQYF
.	TRBV6-1	13	CASSPLGGTEAFF
.	TRBV9	17	CASSVPKDRRPGYGYTF
TRBD1	TRBV10-3	11	CAGTGTDTQYF
.	TRBV4-2	15	CASSLSRTDRSEQFF
.	TRBV20-1	13	CSALGPSGTEAFF
.	TRBV15	15	CATNRDGRQFNEQFF
.	TRBV27	15	CASSRMEGRHEKLFF
TRBD1	TRBV7-9	19	CASSFPRKRQGSSYNEQFF
.	TRBV12-5	15	CASGLASPIRETQYF
.	TRBV13	12	CASSGGQNIQYF
.	TRBV13	16	CASSLGGFSANEKLFF
TRBD1	TRBV9	16	CASSVVSAGQPYGYTF
TRBD1	TRBV7-2	13	CASSATGGNGYTF
.	TRBV14	13	CASSRRTFNEQFF
.	TRBV29-1	12	CSVVGGIGGYTF
TRBD2	TRBV25-1	13	CASVLGGGDEQFF
TRBD1	TRBV19	13	CASSIRTGSEQYF
.	TRBV7-6	16	CASSLRSVFIYNEQFF
TRBD2	TRBV10-3	15	CAISGSGESYNEQFF
.	TRBV4-3	17	CASSQDKVGGPQETQYF
.	TRBV2	16	CASRDTEAYSNQPQHF
TRBD2	TRBV20-1	12	CSAPGTSDEQFF
.	TRBV7-9	12	CASSSKKWEQFF
TRBD1	TRBV12-3/TRBV12-4	14	CASSSQGARDIQYF
TRBD2	TRBV6-6	16	CASSYSPASGGLLQYF
TRBD1	TRBV12-3/TRBV12-4	13	CASSDRGSTEAFF
.	TRBV24-1	13	CATSAGGDQPQHF
.	TRBV7-2	13	CASSLVLRGAQFF
.	TRBV7-9	12	CAGSLVQETQYF
TRBD2	TRBV7-2	17	CASSLGLAGGHGGELFF
.	TRBV25-1	12	CASRTGGNIQYF
.	TRBV28	16	CASRRREGRSGTEAFF
.	TRBV9	14	CASSVGAGEGTQYF
.	TRBV24-1	14	CATRAQGGNQPQHF
.	TRBV15	11	CATSIGSEAFF
.	TRBV7-2	16	CASSSLSFRFPTEAFF